Sequencing of this T cell receptor beta chain was carried out in a study of T cell responses to AZD1222 COVID-19 vaccine. On the study more broadly: Recipients boosted at about 4 weeks or about 12 weeks are pooled. Study results and caveats: CD4 TCRs covered the whole spike, strongest at regions 160-218 and 743-854. Among AZD1222 vaccinees, only 5 or 6 were seropositive at baseline. Nearly half of spike-specific TCRs reportedly target unmutated variant regions.

TCRdb's table, derived via immunoSEQ multiplex PCR, lists solely in-frame clones and lacks some. The sample contains 90,000 to 120,000 clones, 87% of which appear only once. Germline V gene data show CDR1 as MNHNS and CDR2 as SASEGT. V gave up 4 bases and J gave up 4 bases; unmatched junction bases: 1. There are 13 residues in the CDR3. Concerning this clone itself: Antigen specificity is unknown.

The sample in question was peripheral blood, obtained on day 0 of AZD1222 vaccination. This TCR was sampled from an adult in good health. V and J are TRBV6-1 and TRBJ2-7; 10 bases align to TRBD2. CDR3: CASSVAGGYEQYF. The CDR3 DNA reads as TGTGCCAGCAGTGTAGCGGGAGGATACGAGCAGTACTTC.